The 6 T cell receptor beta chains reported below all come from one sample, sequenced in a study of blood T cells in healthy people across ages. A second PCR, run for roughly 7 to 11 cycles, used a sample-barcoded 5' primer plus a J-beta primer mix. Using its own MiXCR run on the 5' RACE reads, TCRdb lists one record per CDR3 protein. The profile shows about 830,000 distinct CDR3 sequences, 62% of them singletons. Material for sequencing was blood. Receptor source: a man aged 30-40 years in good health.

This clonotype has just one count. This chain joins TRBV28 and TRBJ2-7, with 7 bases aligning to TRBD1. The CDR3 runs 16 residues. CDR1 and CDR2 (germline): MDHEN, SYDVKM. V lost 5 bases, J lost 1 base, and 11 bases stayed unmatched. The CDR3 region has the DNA TGTGCCAGCAGTCTTACCCACAGGGGCGGGTCCTACGAGCAGTACTTC. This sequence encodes CASSLTHRGGSYEQYF.

The CDR3 spells CASSLLSGGVAGANVLTF. In DNA form, the CDR3 reads TGTGCCAGCAGTTTGTTGTCGGGGGGCGTCGCTGGGGCCAACGTCCTGACTTTC. V gene TRBV12-3 or TRBV12-4 combines with J gene TRBJ2-6; D perhaps matches TRBD2 (7 bases). There are 18 residues in the CDR3. Trimming removed 3 bases from V and 2 bases from J, with 17 bases in between.

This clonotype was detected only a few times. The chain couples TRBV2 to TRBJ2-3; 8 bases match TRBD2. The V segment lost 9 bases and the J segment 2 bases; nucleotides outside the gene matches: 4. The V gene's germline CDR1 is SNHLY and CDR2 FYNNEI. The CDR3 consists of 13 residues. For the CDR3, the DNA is TGTGCCAGTCCAGCGGGGGACACAGATACGCAGTATTTT. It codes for CASPAGDTDTQYF.

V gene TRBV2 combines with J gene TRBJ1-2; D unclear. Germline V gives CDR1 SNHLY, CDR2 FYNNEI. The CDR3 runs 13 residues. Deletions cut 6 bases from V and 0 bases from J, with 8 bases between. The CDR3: CASRSQTNYGYTF. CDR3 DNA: TGTGCCAGCAGATCACAGACTAACTATGGCTACACCTTC. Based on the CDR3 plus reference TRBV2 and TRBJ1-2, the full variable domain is EPEVTQTPSHQVTQMGQEVILRCVPISNHLYFYWYRQILGQKVEFLVSFYNNEISEKSEIFDDQFSVERPDGSNFTLKIRSTKLEDSAMYFCASRSQTNYGYTFGSGTRLTVV.

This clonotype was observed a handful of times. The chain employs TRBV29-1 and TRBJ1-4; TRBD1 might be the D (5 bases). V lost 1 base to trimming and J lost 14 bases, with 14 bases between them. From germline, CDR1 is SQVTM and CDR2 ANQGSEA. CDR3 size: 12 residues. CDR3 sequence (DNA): TGCAGCGTTGAAGGGGGGACCGGGACGCTGTTTTTT. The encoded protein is CSVEGGTGTLFF.

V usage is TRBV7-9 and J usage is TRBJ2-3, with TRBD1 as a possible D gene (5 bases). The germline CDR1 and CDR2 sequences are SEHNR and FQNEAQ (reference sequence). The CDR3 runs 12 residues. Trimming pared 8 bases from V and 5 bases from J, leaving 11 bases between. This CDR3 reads CASGQGVDTQYF. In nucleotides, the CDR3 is TGTGCCAGCGGCCAGGGTGTAGATACGCAGTATTTT.